Following are 24 T cell receptor beta chains from one sample sequenced in a study of control samples from healthy donors and cancer patients. The table came from immunoSEQ multiplex PCR; TCRdb's copy has only in-frame clones and leaves some out. The sample holds around 130,000 clones, roughly 88% seen once. The sample comprised blood. The receptors originated from a man over 45 in good health.

This clone was observed at least ten times. The chain combines TRBV7-9 with TRBJ2-7; 8 nucleotides match TRBD1. This CDR3 is 16 amino acids long. In germline, CDR1 is SEHNR, CDR2 FQNEAQ (reference sequence). V dropped 5 bases and J dropped 5; count of bases not matched to a gene: 14. The CDR3 reads CASSPDQGARFDEQYF. The CDR3 DNA reads as TGTGCCAGCAGCCCAGATCAGGGGGCTAGGTTCGACGAGCAGTACTTC.

The chain employs TRBV5-1 and TRBJ2-7; D gene ambiguous. V lost 4 bases to trimming and J lost 0 bases, with 8 bases between them. The CDR3 has 13 amino acids. Germline V gene lookup returns CDR1 SGHRS and CDR2 YFSETQ. Here the CDR3 DNA reads TGCGCCAGCAGCCCAGGCCCCTCCTACGAGCAGTACTTC. Translation: CASSPGPSYEQYF.

V usage is TRBV19 and J usage is TRBJ1-5, with D perhaps TRBD1 (5 bases). This CDR3 is built from 15 residues. Between the trimmed V and J ends, which lost 6 bases and 0 bases, there was a span of 12 bases. Germline loops: CDR1 LNHDA, CDR2 SQIVND (reference sequence). The CDR3 sequence: CASRGDGYSNQPQHF. The DNA of the CDR3 is TGTGCCAGTAGGGGGGACGGGTATAGCAATCAGCCCCAGCATTTT. The full variable domain, rest sourced from reference TRBV19 and TRBJ1-5, is DGGITQSPKYLFRKEGQNVTLSCEQNLNHDAMYWYRQDPGQGLRLIYYSQIVNDFQKGDIAEGYSVSREKKESFPLTVTSAQKNPTAFYLCASRGDGYSNQPQHFGDGTRLSIL.

J is TRBJ2-5 and V is TRBV19; 7 bases are a match to TRBD2. Germline-derived CDR1 and CDR2 are LNHDA and SQIVND (reference sequence). V was pared by 8 bases and J by 3 bases, with 6 bases of the junction left unmatched. CDR3 length: 13 amino acids. The CDR3 is CASRPSGKETQYF. In DNA, the CDR3 is TGTGCCAGTCGTCCTAGCGGCAAAGAGACCCAGTACTTC.

Written as DNA, the CDR3 is TGTGCCATCAGGGACCCGTCGAACACTGAAGCTTTCTTT. Translating gives CAIRDPSNTEAFF. The chain recombines TRBV10-3 with TRBJ1-1; no definite D call. CDR3 size: 13 residues. Trimming shortened V by 6 bases and J by 1 base, and 9 bases separated the two germline ends. From germline, CDR1 is ENHRY and CDR2 SYGVKD.

The chain combines TRBV2 with TRBJ2-7; 7 bases are shared with TRBD2. V gave up 8 bases and J gave up 2 bases; unmatched junction bases: 12. CDR1 and CDR2 (germline): SNHLY, FYNNEI. The CDR3 is made up of 15 amino acids. CDR3 loop: CASEAGTKVPYEQYF. DNA for the CDR3: TGTGCCAGCGAGGCCGGGACTAAAGTACCCTACGAGCAGTACTTC.

The chain recombines TRBV6-5 with TRBJ1-4; 7 bases fit TRBD1. The CDR3 consists of 15 residues. Germline V gene data show CDR1 as MNHEY and CDR2 as SVGAGI. The J segment lost 2 bases and the V segment lost 6 bases, leaving 6 bases of the junction unmatched. This CDR3 reads CASSRQGFTNEKLFF. In DNA form, the CDR3 reads TGTGCCAGCAGCAGACAGGGATTCACTAATGAAAAACTGTTTTTT.

V usage is TRBV7-8 and J usage is TRBJ2-2; 7 nucleotides agree with TRBD2. CDR1 SGHVS and CDR2 FQNEAQ come from the germline V gene. The CDR3 has 18 amino acids. After removal of 5 bases from V and 6 bases from J, the junction contained 18 bases not matched to a gene. The CDR3 DNA reads as TGTGCCAGCAGCGCCCAGCGGGGACGCCCGAGGTTGGCCGGGGAGCTGTTTTTT. Translating gives CASSAQRGRPRLAGELFF.

This clone has just a few counts. The V gene is TRBV28, the J gene TRBJ1-5; 9 bases map to TRBD1. Per the germline V gene, CDR1 is MDHEN and CDR2 is SYDVKM. Trimming at V came to 6 bases and at J to 7 bases, leaving 7 bases not matched to a gene. CDR3 length: 14 residues. The CDR3 sequence: CASSIQGAKQPQHF. The CDR3 bases are TGTGCCAGCAGCATACAGGGGGCTAAGCAGCCCCAGCATTTT.

The chain couples TRBV5-1 to TRBJ2-5; D is possibly TRBD2 (6 bases). This CDR3 region has 15 residues. Per germline, CDR1 SGHRS and CDR2 YFSETQ. V was cut by 1 base and J by 5 bases, with 15 bases left in between. This chain's CDR3 is CASSLMGLSEETQYF. CDR3 coding DNA: TGCGCCAGCAGCTTGATGGGACTCTCGGAGGAGACCCAGTACTTC. The full variable domain, with the rest looked up from reference TRBV5-1 and TRBJ2-5, is KAGVTQTPRYLIKTRGQQVTLSCSPISGHRSVSWYQQTPGQGLQFLFEYFSETQRNKGNFPGRFSGRQFSNSRSEMNVSTLELGDSALYLCASSLMGLSEETQYFGPGTRLLVL.

The V call is TRBV11-2, the J call TRBJ1-2; weak D call: TRBD1 (5 bases). The CDR3 extends over 14 amino acids. The ends were cut back, 5 bases at V and 1 base at J, with 11 bases in the middle. The germline gives CDR1 SGHAT, CDR2 FQNNGV. CDR3 sequence: CASSLGQGNYGYTF. As DNA, the CDR3 is TGTGCCAGCAGCCTCGGCCAGGGTAACTATGGCTACACCTTC.

This chain connects TRBV7-9 to TRBJ2-1, with D possibly being TRBD1 (5 bases). This CDR3 contains 15 residues. In germline, CDR1 is SEHNR, CDR2 FQNEAQ (reference sequence). V was shortened by 1 base and J by 5 bases, with 12 bases between the two germline ends. CDR3 residues: CASSLGYDSHNEQFF. For the CDR3, the DNA is TGTGCCAGCAGCTTAGGTTATGACAGCCACAATGAGCAGTTCTTC.

The V and J genes are TRBV4-1 and TRBJ2-7; 8 nucleotides align to TRBD2. This CDR3 is built from 15 residues. Germline V gene lookup returns CDR1 MGHRA and CDR2 YSYEKL. With 1 base clipped from V and 3 bases from J, the junction kept 5 bases outside the gene matches. The CDR3 region has the DNA TGCGCCAGCAGCCAAGCAACCGGGACTAGCTACGAGCAGTACTTC. Translating it yields CASSQATGTSYEQYF.

The rearrangement uses TRBV5-1 and TRBJ2-3; 10 bases align to TRBD2. Germline V lookup: CDR1 SGHRS, CDR2 YFSETQ. This CDR3 spans 17 amino acids. The J segment lost 5 bases and the V segment lost 0 bases, leaving 9 bases of the junction unmatched. The CDR3 nucleotides are TGCGCCAGCAGCTTGGCATCACTAGCGGGGTCGGTAGATACGCAGTATTTT. Translating gives CASSLASLAGSVDTQYF.

This clone was observed a single time. The V and J genes are TRBV7-9 and TRBJ1-1; D gene ambiguous. This CDR3 region has 15 residues. Germline lookup yields CDR1 SEHNR and CDR2 FQNEAQ (reference sequence). Trimming stripped 5 bases from V and 6 bases from J, with 19 bases between. Here the CDR3 reads CASSPQVVAESEAFF. The CDR3 DNA is TGTGCCAGCAGCCCCCAAGTTGTGGCAGAATCTGAAGCTTTCTTT.

This sequence joins TRBV10-3 and TRBJ2-1, with 7 positions matching TRBD2. The germline CDR1 and CDR2 sequences are ENHRY and SYGVKD. Losses at the gene ends were 4 bases for V and 4 bases for J; bases not matched to a gene: 7. CDR3 size: 15 residues. This CDR3 reads CAISGNSGRYNEQFF. DNA of the CDR3: TGTGCCATCAGTGGTAATAGCGGGCGATACAATGAGCAGTTCTTC.

Comments on this clone: Within the sample, other DNA sequences also encode this same CDR3. This chain links TRBV5-4 with TRBJ1-3; D is uncertain. From germline, CDR1 is SGHNT and CDR2 YYREEE (reference sequence). With 2 bases removed from V and 0 bases from J, the gap between germline ends came to 6 bases. This CDR3 is 14 amino acids long. This CDR3 is CASSLGSSGNTIYF. Here the CDR3 DNA reads TGTGCCAGCAGCTTAGGGTCCTCTGGAAACACCATATATTTT.

A single count supports this clone. This sequence joins TRBV19 and TRBJ1-2; 7 nucleotides match TRBD1. This CDR3 has 14 residues. CDR1 and CDR2 from the germline V gene are LNHDA and SQIVND (reference sequence). The J segment lost 11 bases and the V segment lost 7 bases, leaving 16 bases of the junction unmatched. The CDR3 DNA is TGTGCCAGTACCCTCGCCGGGACAGCTTATGATTACACCTTC. It codes for CASTLAGTAYDYTF.

The chain uses TRBV15 and TRBJ2-7; D unresolved. Germline-derived CDR1 and CDR2 are LNHNV and YYDKDF (reference sequence). Trimming removed 4 bases from V and 4 bases from J, with 14 bases in between. The CDR3 totals 14 residues. The CDR3 protein is CATSTPEAHYEQYF. The CDR3 coding sequence is TGTGCCACCAGCACCCCCGAGGCCCATTACGAGCAGTACTTC.

The rearrangement uses TRBV28 and TRBJ1-5; unclear D gene. Looked up from germline, CDR1 is MDHEN and CDR2 is SYDVKM. With 2 bases removed from V and 7 bases from J, the gap between germline ends came to 9 bases. The CDR3 consists of 13 residues. This CDR3 is CASSLVTRQPQHF. CDR3 in DNA: TGTGCCAGCAGTTTAGTCACCCGGCAGCCCCAGCATTTT.

The chain couples TRBV6-4 to TRBJ2-5; maybe TRBD2 (5 bases). The CDR3 extends over 16 amino acids. V lost 3 bases and J 0 bases, leaving 14 bases between the germline ends. Germline-derived CDR1 and CDR2 are MRHNA and SNTAGT. CDR3 in DNA: TGTGCCAGCAGTGATGTCGGAGGCGTGTACCAAGAGACCCAGTACTTC. Translation gives CASSDVGGVYQETQYF.

The chain links TRBV7-9 to TRBJ1-6, with 12 bases identical to TRBD1. The CDR3 is 17 amino acids. Germline CDR1 SEHNR, CDR2 FQNEAQ (reference sequence). Trimming removed 6 bases from V and 7 bases from J; junction bases left unmatched: 10. Written as DNA, the CDR3 is TGTGCCAGCAGAGACCACGGGACAGGGGGCTGGAATTCACCCCTCCACTTT. It codes for CASRDHGTGGWNSPLHF.

CDR3 nucleotides: TGTGCCAGCAGCTTCCCAGGACAGGGCACATACAATGAGCAGTTCTTC. As protein: CASSFPGQGTYNEQFF. The chain uses TRBV7-9 and TRBJ2-1; 8 bases map to TRBD1. J gave up 4 bases and V 3 bases, and 8 bases lay outside the gene matches. The CDR3 is made up of 16 amino acids. CDR1 and CDR2 from the germline V gene are SEHNR and FQNEAQ (reference sequence). The complete variable domain, with remaining parts taken from reference TRBV7-9 and TRBJ2-1, reads DTGVSQNPRHKITKRGQNVTFRCDPISEHNRLYWYRQTLGQGPEFLTYFQNEAQLEKSRLLSDRFSAERPKGSFSTLEIQRTEQGDSAMYLCASSFPGQGTYNEQFFGPGTRLTVL.

CDR3: CASSLERGLETQYF. The CDR3 coding sequence is TGTGCCAGCAGCTTGGAACGGGGATTAGAGACCCAGTACTTC. The chain is built from TRBV5-5 and TRBJ2-5; maybe TRBD2 (5 bases). V was pared by 0 bases and J by 4 bases, with 10 bases between. Looked up from germline, CDR1 is SGHKS and CDR2 is YYEKEE (reference sequence). The CDR3 extends over 14 amino acids.